These 24 T cell receptor beta chains came from one sample sequenced in a study of beta chain features in type 1 diabetes. Sequenced material consisted of expressed TCRB transcripts (all of the isolated RNA was reverse transcribed). The method was immunoSEQ multiplex PCR; TCRdb's version includes in-frame clones alone and lacks a portion of them. Of hundreds of thousands of clones in the sample, approximately 8% are singletons; the top ten hold 0.44%. Material: central memory CD4+ T cells from blood. Receptor source: a woman under 30 in good health.

V is TRBV7-9 and J is TRBJ2-7; D gene uncertain. The CDR3 runs 12 residues. The V end lost 1 base, the J end lost 6 bases, and 7 bases lay between the germline ends. Germline lookup yields CDR1 SEHNR and CDR2 FQNEAQ (reference sequence). The CDR3 loop is CASSLDAGEQYF. CDR3 in DNA: TGTGCCAGCAGCTTAGACGCTGGCGAGCAGTACTTC.

This clone came up a few times. Other DNA sequences in the same sample also yield this CDR3. V is TRBV9 and J is TRBJ2-5; D is unresolved. Trimming left V 0 bases short and J 4 bases short, with 10 bases between. This CDR3 comprises 14 residues. Germline values: CDR1 SGDLS, CDR2 YYNGEE. CDR3 sequence reads: CASSVGSGVETQYF. The CDR3 DNA follows: TGTGCCAGCAGCGTAGGTTCTGGGGTAGAGACCCAGTACTTC. Combining the CDR3 with reference TRBV9 and TRBJ2-5 gives the whole variable domain DSGVTQTPKHLITATGQRVTLRCSPRSGDLSVYWYQQSLDQGLQFLIQYYNGEERAKGNILERFSAQQFPDLHSELNLSSLELGDSALYFCASSVGSGVETQYFGPGTRLLVL.

This clone was recorded a few times. The V call is TRBV27, the J call TRBJ2-7, with 9 bases matching TRBD1. This CDR3 is built from 15 residues. Trimming took 2 bases from V and 2 from J; bases not matched to a gene: 4. Germline-derived CDR1 and CDR2 are MNHEY and SMNVEV (reference sequence). The CDR3 nucleotides read TGTGCCAGCAGTTTAAAGGACAGGGGTACCTACGAGCAGTACTTC. It specifies CASSLKDRGTYEQYF.

This rearrangement joins TRBV6-1 to TRBJ1-1; 7 nucleotides match TRBD1. The V segment lost 11 bases and the J segment 1 base; nucleotides outside the gene matches: 7. The CDR3 extends over 13 amino acids. Germline CDR1 MNHNS, CDR2 SASEGT. This CDR3 reads CAVRGTENTEAFF. CDR3 DNA: TGTGCCGTGCGGGGGACAGAGAACACTGAAGCTTTCTTT.

This clone was recorded at least ten times. The chain recombines TRBV19 with TRBJ2-2; D not certain. Trimming stripped 8 bases from V and 0 bases from J, with 7 bases between. Germline V gene data show CDR1 as LNHDA and CDR2 as SQIVND (reference sequence). This CDR3 has 13 residues. CDR3 loop: CASGDANTGELFF. CDR3 DNA: TGTGCCAGTGGAGATGCGAACACCGGGGAGCTGTTTTTT.

As regards this clone: In the same sample, other DNA sequences code for this CDR3. V gene TRBV5-4 combines with J gene TRBJ2-3; no clear D. Between the trimmed V and J ends, which lost 4 bases and 6 bases, there was a span of 6 bases. This CDR3 region has 11 residues. Germline CDR1 and CDR2: SGHNT and YYREEE (reference sequence). In nucleotides, the CDR3 is TGTGCCAGCAGCCTGGTTGATACGCAGTATTTT. As protein: CASSLVDTQYF.

With respect to this clone: This sample includes further DNA sequences coding for the same CDR3. The rearrangement uses TRBV15 and TRBJ1-2, with unresolved D. From germline, CDR1 is LNHNV and CDR2 YYDKDF (reference sequence). The CDR3 has 13 amino acids. The V and J ends lost 0 bases and 3 bases respectively, with 5 bases between them. CDR3 sequence reads: CATSRDSDYGYTF. The DNA of the CDR3 is TGTGCCACCAGCAGAGATAGTGACTATGGCTACACCTTC.

The V call is TRBV2, the J call TRBJ1-1; no definite D call. CDR3 size: 15 residues. CDR1 is SNHLY, CDR2 FYNNEI, per germline. Trimming removed 0 bases at V and 9 bases at J, with 17 bases between. CDR3: CASSEAPRSETKAFF. The CDR3 region has the DNA TGTGCCAGCAGTGAAGCGCCGCGATCCGAGACAAAAGCTTTCTTT.

In this sample, this clone turned up a few times. This rearrangement joins TRBV18 to TRBJ1-1, with D perhaps matching TRBD1 (5 bases). The V end was cut by 3 bases, the J end by 1 base, with 9 bases between. The V gene's germline CDR1 is KGHSH and CDR2 LQKENI. The CDR3 runs 14 residues. CDR3 amino acids: CASSPQTENTEAFF. CDR3 sequence (DNA): TGTGCCAGCTCACCTCAGACAGAGAACACTGAAGCTTTCTTT.

The CDR3 nucleotides read TGTGCCAGCAGCCTTGCCGGGACAGGGGGGAGTGAGCAGTTCTTC. It yields the protein CASSLAGTGGSEQFF. The V and J genes are TRBV7-6 and TRBJ2-1; 11 positions match TRBD1. The germline gives CDR1 SGHVS, CDR2 FNYEAQ. CDR3 size: 15 residues. With 5 bases clipped from V and 9 bases from J, the junction kept 9 bases outside the gene matches.

This clone was seen only a few times. V usage is TRBV23-1 and J usage is TRBJ2-3; possibly TRBD1 for D (6 bases). TRBV23-1 has ORF status, its function being uncertain. Trimming left V 0 bases short and J 6 bases short, with 19 bases between. The CDR3 is 17 amino acids. CDR3 region: CASSQSPAGAMRDTQYF. The CDR3 DNA follows: TGCGCCAGCAGTCAATCGCCGGCAGGGGCCATGCGGGATACGCAGTATTTT.

A few counts support this clone. The CDR3 is CASSLIPGDTEAFF. CDR3 bases: TGCGCCAGCAGCTTGATTCCAGGGGACACTGAAGCTTTCTTT. The chain links TRBV5-1 to TRBJ1-1; TRBD1 might be the D (6 bases). V lost 1 base to trimming and J lost 3 bases, with 10 bases between them. Per germline, CDR1 SGHRS and CDR2 YFSETQ. The CDR3 extends over 14 amino acids.

The rearrangement uses TRBV18 and TRBJ1-5, with 8 bases aligning to TRBD1. This CDR3 is 17 amino acids long. V was clipped by 2 bases and J by 4 bases; unmatched bases: 10. Germline CDR1 KGHSH, CDR2 LQKENI. The CDR3 DNA sequence: TGTGCCAGCTCACCAAATGGACAGGGAGTGTCTAATCAGCCCCAGCATTTT. As protein: CASSPNGQGVSNQPQHF.

The table lists this clone with a count of one. The chain combines TRBV6-1 with TRBJ2-7; D may be TRBD1 or TRBD2 (5 bases each). Per germline, CDR1 MNHNS and CDR2 SASEGT. Trimming left V 6 bases short and J 2 bases short, with 17 bases between. The CDR3 runs to 15 residues. CDR3 sequence: CASSGTAGGPYEQYF. For the CDR3, the DNA is TGTGCCAGCAGCGGGACGGCCGGTGGGCCCTACGAGCAGTACTTC.

This clone was observed a few times. At the DNA level, this CDR3 is encoded by other sequences in the same sample as well. This chain connects TRBV6-1 to TRBJ2-3, with D tentatively TRBD2 (5 bases). The V gene lost 2 bases and the J gene lost 3 bases, with 6 bases spanning the gap. The CDR3 covers 13 residues. CDR1 is MNHNS and CDR2 is SASEGT in the germline V gene. CDR3 residues: CASSERGTDTQYF. CDR3 bases: TGTGCCAGCAGTGAACGGGGAACAGATACGCAGTATTTT.

This clone was found a few times. V and J are TRBV9 and TRBJ2-1; TRBD2 is a possible D gene (7 bases). The CDR3 is 15 amino acids. The germline V gene has CDR1 SGDLS and CDR2 YYNGEE. V lost 2 bases and J lost 5, with 14 bases in between. The CDR3 sequence: CASSVSSGTNNEQFF. Here the CDR3 DNA reads TGTGCCAGCAGCGTGAGCAGCGGGACAAACAATGAGCAGTTCTTC.

This clone has a count of ten or more. The chain links TRBV4-3 to TRBJ2-3, with 12 positions matching TRBD2. The V segment lost 1 base and the J segment 4 bases; nucleotides outside the gene matches: 6. The germline V gene encodes CDR1 LGHNA and CDR2 YSLEER. The CDR3 spans 17 residues. CDR3 region: CASSQVGASGRADTQYF. CDR3 in DNA: TGCGCCAGCAGCCAAGTGGGAGCTAGCGGGAGGGCAGATACGCAGTATTTT.

This clone was counted between two and nine times. This chain uses TRBV7-2 with TRBJ1-2, with unresolved D. This CDR3 contains 13 residues. Per germline, CDR1 SGHTA and CDR2 FQGNSA. V lost 1 base and J lost 4, with 7 bases in between. The CDR3 DNA follows: TGTGCCAGCAGCTTAGGCTCTACCTATGGCTACACCTTC. Translation: CASSLGSTYGYTF. The full variable domain, rest sourced from reference TRBV7-2 and TRBJ1-2, is GAGVSQSPSNKVTEKGKDVELRCDPISGHTALYWYRQSLGQGLEFLIYFQGNSAPDKSGLPSDRFSAERTGGSVSTLTIQRTQQEDSAVYLCASSLGSTYGYTFGSGTRLTVV.

This clone showed up just a few times. The V gene is TRBV7-9, the J gene TRBJ2-5; 9 bases line up with TRBD1. The CDR3 extends over 18 amino acids. With V trimmed by 4 bases and J by 4 bases, 16 bases remained unmatched. The germline gives CDR1 SEHNR, CDR2 FQNEAQ (reference sequence). The CDR3 is CASSSWGTGTYLGETQYF. CDR3 sequence (DNA): TGTGCCAGCAGCTCGTGGGGGACAGGGACTTATTTAGGAGAGACCCAGTACTTC. The whole variable domain, remainder taken from reference TRBV7-9 and TRBJ2-5, is DTGVSQNPRHKITKRGQNVTFRCDPISEHNRLYWYRQTLGQGPEFLTYFQNEAQLEKSRLLSDRFSAERPKGSFSTLEIQRTEQGDSAMYLCASSSWGTGTYLGETQYFGPGTRLLVL.

The chain carries TRBV6-6 and TRBJ1-5, with a tentative D call TRBD1 (6 bases). This CDR3 is 15 amino acids long. Germline V gives CDR1 MNHNY, CDR2 SVGAGI (reference sequence). Trimming took 5 bases from V and 6 from J, leaving 17 bases between them. CDR3 sequence: CASSKRGGLPQPQHF. CDR3 in DNA: TGTGCCAGCAGTAAACGTGGGGGGCTCCCTCAGCCCCAGCATTTT.

This clone was picked up many times. The chain couples TRBV7-2 to TRBJ2-7; D remains unclear. Trimming stripped 2 bases from V and 3 bases from J, with 8 bases between. Germline V gene sequence: CDR1 SGHTA, CDR2 FQGNSA. The CDR3 runs to 13 residues. The CDR3 DNA reads TGTGCCAGCAGCTTATTCAGTTACTACGAGCAGTACTTC. Amino acid sequence: CASSLFSYYEQYF.

This rearrangement joins TRBV7-9 to TRBJ2-3, with TRBD2 matching over 11 bases. Trimming at V came to 4 bases and at J to 2 bases, leaving 8 bases not matched to a gene. Germline V gene data show CDR1 as SEHNR and CDR2 as FQNEAQ (reference sequence). The CDR3 spans 17 residues. The CDR3 DNA sequence: TGTGCCAGCAGCTCCGGGACTAGCGGTCGTCTCACAGATACGCAGTATTTT. Translated, it gives CASSSGTSGRLTDTQYF.

This clone showed up many times. Other nucleotide sequences from this sample produce the same CDR3. The rearrangement links TRBV28 to TRBJ2-7, with unresolved D. CDR1 is MDHEN, CDR2 SYDVKM, per germline. Deletions cut 6 bases from V and 4 bases from J, with 10 bases between. This CDR3 comprises 12 residues. CDR3 nucleotides: TGTGCCAGCAGGACACAAGATTACGAGCAGTACTTC. Translation: CASRTQDYEQYF. The full variable domain, its missing parts supplied by reference TRBV28 and TRBJ2-7, is DVKVTQSSRYLVKRTGEKVFLECVQDMDHENMFWYRQDPGLGLRLIYFSYDVKMKEKGDIPEGYSVSREKKERFSLILESASTNQTSMYLCASRTQDYEQYFGPGTRLTVT.

The chain's CDR3 is CSVEVGAGGPDTQYF. In DNA form, the CDR3 reads TGCAGCGTTGAAGTTGGGGCGGGAGGGCCAGATACGCAGTATTTT. The V and J genes are TRBV29-1 and TRBJ2-3, with 9 bases matching TRBD2. The ends lost 1 base at V and 4 bases at J; junction bases unmatched: 6. The CDR3 spans 15 residues. Looked up from germline, CDR1 is SQVTM and CDR2 is ANQGSEA.